These 14 T cell receptor beta chains share one sample of origin, sequenced in a study of CD8 T cells in Susac syndrome. Random hexamers were used to reverse transcribe an amount of 0.5 to 1 ug RNA. TCRdb reanalysed the immunoSEQ multiplex PCR reads using MiXCR and keeps one entry per CDR3 protein. The sample includes fewer than 200,000 distinct CDR3 sequences, 95% of them seen just once. Sequencing was performed on CD8+ T cells from PBMCs. These receptor sequences come from a human donor with multiple sclerosis.

The DNA of the CDR3 is TGTGCCAGCAGTGAATTTACAGGCTATGGCTACACCTTC. Translating it yields CASSEFTGYGYTF. The J gene is TRBJ1-2, the V gene TRBV25-1, with D perhaps matching TRBD1 (5 bases). Germline lookup yields CDR1 MGHDK and CDR2 SYGVNS. V was clipped by 1 base and J by 4 bases, with 7 bases between them. The length of the CDR3 is 13 residues.

This chain links TRBV29-1 with TRBJ2-3, with unresolved D. The CDR3 extends over 14 amino acids. Germline-derived CDR1 and CDR2 are SQVTM and ANQGSEA. The V end lost 4 bases, the J end lost 0 bases, and 11 bases lay between the germline ends. In nucleotides, the CDR3 is TGCAGCGTTGTAGGGCTCTATAGCACAGATACGCAGTATTTT. Protein product: CSVVGLYSTDTQYF.

The J gene is TRBJ2-1, the V gene TRBV14, with D unclear. This CDR3 spans 18 amino acids. The germline CDR1 and CDR2 sequences are SGHDN and FVKESK. V lost 0 bases and J lost 5, with 20 bases in between. The DNA of the CDR3 is TGTGCCAGCAGCCAAGATTGGTCCCAAAATCCCCCCCACAATGAGCAGTTCTTC. It is translated as CASSQDWSQNPPHNEQFF.

This chain joins TRBV9 and TRBJ1-2; possibly TRBD1 for D (6 bases). CDR1 SGDLS and CDR2 YYNGEE come from the germline V gene. The CDR3 runs 16 residues. V was shortened by 3 bases and J by 5 bases, with 20 bases between the two germline ends. In nucleotides, the CDR3 is TGTGCCAGCAGCGCAGGGGTATTGGGGGCTGGGTATGGCTACACCTTC. Its translation: CASSAGVLGAGYGYTF.

This chain connects TRBV27 to TRBJ2-7, with TRBD1 matching over 12 bases. CDR1 is MNHEY, CDR2 SMNVEV, per germline (reference sequence). This CDR3 comprises 14 residues. Trimming cost V 3 bases and J 7 bases; bases outside gene matches: 4. The CDR3 DNA follows: TGTGCCAGCAGTTTGGGACAGGGGGCCTGGGAGCAGTACTTC. Translating it yields CASSLGQGAWEQYF.

The genes are TRBV7-9 and TRBJ2-7; 8 bases fit TRBD2. After removal of 5 bases from V and 2 bases from J, the junction contained 8 bases not matched to a gene. The germline CDR1 and CDR2 sequences are SEHNR and FQNEAQ (reference sequence). The CDR3 spans 15 residues. DNA for the CDR3: TGTGCCAGCAGCCCAGCGCCTAGCGGGCCCTACGAGCAGTACTTC. It translates to CASSPAPSGPYEQYF.

J is TRBJ1-2 and V is TRBV13; the D is unclear. CDR1 is PRHDT, CDR2 FYEKMQ, per germline (reference sequence). The ends were cut back, 5 bases at V and 7 bases at J, with 20 bases in the middle. This CDR3 is 15 amino acids long. As DNA, the CDR3 is TGTGCCAGCAGCCCGGTTCACGGGCAGGAGGGTGGCTACACCTTC. This encodes CASSPVHGQEGGYTF.

This chain links TRBV20-1 with TRBJ2-1; the D is unclear. The V and J ends lost 5 bases and 2 bases respectively, with 16 bases between them. The CDR3 loop spans 15 amino acids. CDR1 and CDR2 (germline): DFQATT, SNEGSKA (reference sequence). The CDR3 bases are TGCAGTGCTCCCGAAGGCGGACGGACCTACAATGAGCAGTTCTTC. Residues: CSAPEGGRTYNEQFF.

The chain has TRBV7-9 and TRBJ2-7; D is undetermined. The germline V and J ends were trimmed by 2 bases and 6 bases, with 8 bases remaining between them. The CDR3 has 12 amino acids. Germline lookup yields CDR1 SEHNR and CDR2 FQNEAQ (reference sequence). The chain's CDR3 is CASSLPASEQYF. In DNA, the CDR3 is TGTGCCAGCAGCTTACCCGCCAGCGAGCAGTACTTC.

V and J are TRBV9 and TRBJ1-2, with D unresolved. Trimming shortened V by 0 bases and J by 1 base, and 7 bases separated the two germline ends. Germline CDR1 and CDR2: SGDLS and YYNGEE. The CDR3 consists of 14 residues. The CDR3 reads CASSVGHLNYGYTF. Written as DNA, the CDR3 is TGTGCCAGCAGCGTAGGGCACCTTAACTATGGCTACACCTTC.

V is TRBV13 and J is TRBJ2-3; the match to TRBD1 covers 8 bases. The CDR3 consists of 14 residues. Germline CDR1 is PRHDT and CDR2 is FYEKMQ (reference sequence). V lost 5 bases, J lost 6 bases, and 7 bases stayed unmatched. The CDR3 DNA is TGTGCCAGCAGCCCCGACAGGGGTTTGGATACGCAGTATTTT. Protein sequence: CASSPDRGLDTQYF.

The rearrangement links TRBV28 to TRBJ2-5, with D perhaps TRBD1 (9 bases). V lost 6 bases, J lost 1 base, and 30 bases lay in between. The CDR3 is 20 amino acids. Germline loops: CDR1 MDHEN, CDR2 SYDVKM. The CDR3 loop reads CASSPVAGQGQILIQETQYF. CDR3 nucleotides: TGTGCCAGCAGCCCAGTAGCGGGACAGGGCCAAATCCTTATCCAAGAGACCCAGTACTTC. Filled out from reference TRBV28 and TRBJ2-5, the complete variable domain reads DVKVTQSSRYLVKRTGEKVFLECVQDMDHENMFWYRQDPGLGLRLIYFSYDVKMKEKGDIPEGYSVSREKKERFSLILESASTNQTSMYLCASSPVAGQGQILIQETQYFGPGTRLLVL.

This chain's CDR3 is CASRGSSNEQFF. CDR3 in DNA: TGTGCCAGCAGGGGGAGCTCTAATGAGCAGTTCTTC. The chain couples TRBV7-9 to TRBJ2-1, with a tentative D call TRBD2 (5 bases). CDR3 size: 12 residues. Between the trimmed V and J ends, which lost 6 bases and 7 bases, there was a span of 10 bases. Germline V gene sequence: CDR1 SEHNR, CDR2 FQNEAQ (reference sequence).

J is TRBJ1-1 and V is TRBV10-3; TRBD1 matches at 9 bases. Germline trimming cut 6 bases from V and 6 bases from J; bases unmatched to any gene: 8. CDR3 length: 14 residues. From germline, CDR1 is ENHRY and CDR2 SYGVKD. CDR3 nucleotides: TGTGCCATCAGGGACAGGGGAAGGTCGGCTGAAGCTTTCTTT. Protein sequence: CAIRDRGRSAEAFF.